Described below is a single TCR beta chain sequence and its context. Its antigen is as yet unknown. The entry originates in a study of shared clonotypes between healthy human individuals. Study-wide points: Generally, naive subsets came out with larger estimated richness than memory subsets.

Sequencing used immunoSEQ multiplex PCR; TCRdb keeps in-frame clones, though not all of them. This table has about 2.1 million clones, about 94% appearing once. The CDR3 extends over 14 amino acids. Trimming removed 7 bases from V and 2 bases from J, with 14 bases in between. The germline gives CDR1 MDHEN, CDR2 SYDVKM. Naivety among CD8 cells was defined by CD45RO negativity and positive CCR7 selection, thereby excluding terminally differentiated effector memory CD45RA+ cells. The sequence derives from a man between 18 and 29 years old in good health. Some clones in this sample may be carry-over from other donors' samples. The gene calls are TRBV28 and TRBJ1-2; D gene uncertain. The sample consisted of naive CD8+ T cells from PBMCs. CDR3 in amino acids: CASTLDTDNYGYTF. The CDR3 nucleotides read TGTGCCAGCACCTTAGACACGGACAACTATGGCTACACCTTC.